This is a list of T cell receptor beta chains from one sample in a study of human T cells and chemical hapten exposure. TCRdb re-derived calls from the RACE reads in MiXCR, one entry per CDR3 protein. In the table there are over 30,000 distinct CDR3 sequences, 9% to 9.5% of which are singletons. Material: whole blood, obtained in connection with sensitization to the hapten diphenylcyclopropenone (DPC). Receptors were obtained from a man aged 45-60 years with alopecia areata. Some clones in this sample may be carry-over from other donors' samples. Both conserved end residues are part of each CDR3. Fields, in order: V gene, clone size, J gene, D gene, CDR3 DNA, CDR3 protein. D genes are given only for firm matches. The size entry is marked missing in some rows and otherwise reads once, few, many or a size class.

v_call: TRBV10-1
clone_size: many
j_call: TRBJ2-3
d_call: TRBD2
cdr3_nt: TGCGCCAGCAGTGACCAACTAGCGGGAGCAGATACGCAGTATTTT
cdr3_aa: CASSDQLAGADTQYF

v_call: TRBV7-9
clone_size: once
j_call: TRBJ2-7
d_call: NA
cdr3_nt: TGTGCCAGCACCTCCTTGTGGCTCGGCAGCACCTACGAGCAGTACTTC
cdr3_aa: CASTSLWLGSTYEQYF

v_call: TRBV14
clone_size: many
j_call: TRBJ1-6
d_call: TRBD1
cdr3_nt: TGTGCCAGCAGCCCTGACAGGGGTCTTAATTCACCCCTCCACTTT
cdr3_aa: CASSPDRGLNSPLHF

v_call: TRBV7-9
clone_size: many
j_call: TRBJ2-3
d_call: TRBD2
cdr3_nt: TGTGCCAGCAGCTTAGTCGGGACTAGCAACCCCCACACAGATACGCAGTATTTT
cdr3_aa: CASSLVGTSNPHTDTQYF

v_call: TRBV6-1
clone_size: few
j_call: TRBJ2-7
d_call: TRBD2
cdr3_nt: TGTGCCAGCAGTGAAGCGGCCGGCGGGAGGGGGAACGAGCAGTACTTC
cdr3_aa: CASSEAAGGRGNEQYF

v_call: TRBV27
clone_size: NA
j_call: TRBJ1-2
d_call: NA
cdr3_nt: TGTGCCAGCAGTCAGGGTTTTTATGGCTACACCTTC
cdr3_aa: CASSQGFYGYTF

v_call: TRBV7-9
clone_size: many
j_call: TRBJ1-1
d_call: NA
cdr3_nt: TGTGCCAGCAGCTTAGCAGGGAACACTGAAGCTTTCTTT
cdr3_aa: CASSLAGNTEAFF

v_call: TRBV18
clone_size: NA
j_call: TRBJ2-7
d_call: TRBD2
cdr3_nt: TGTGCCAGCTCACCATATCCAGCGGGAGCCTACGAGCAGTACTTC
cdr3_aa: CASSPYPAGAYEQYF

v_call: TRBV6-1
clone_size: NA
j_call: TRBJ2-2
d_call: NA
cdr3_nt: TGTGCCAGCAACATGGACCTTCCCGGGGAGCTGTTTTTT
cdr3_aa: CASNMDLPGELFF

v_call: TRBV29-1
clone_size: many
j_call: TRBJ2-3
d_call: NA
cdr3_nt: TGCAGCGTTGAAAAGGCCACCGGCACAGATACGCAGTATTTT
cdr3_aa: CSVEKATGTDTQYF

v_call: TRBV5-1
clone_size: NA
j_call: TRBJ2-7
d_call: NA
cdr3_nt: TGCGCCAGCAGCCCGACAGGAGCCTACGAGCAGTACTTC
cdr3_aa: CASSPTGAYEQYF

v_call: TRBV12-3/TRBV12-4
clone_size: NA
j_call: TRBJ2-6
d_call: NA
cdr3_nt: TGTGCCAGCAGTTTCCTAAGGGGGGCTGGGGCCAACGTCCTGACTTTC
cdr3_aa: CASSFLRGAGANVLTF

v_call: TRBV4-1
clone_size: many
j_call: TRBJ1-4
d_call: TRBD1
cdr3_nt: TGCGCCAGCAGCCAAGATCGGATGGCAGGGGGCAGTGAAAAACTGTTTTTT
cdr3_aa: CASSQDRMAGGSEKLFF

v_call: TRBV6-2/TRBV6-3
clone_size: NA
j_call: TRBJ2-1
d_call: TRBD1
cdr3_nt: TGTGCCAGCAGTTACGACAGGGGCGGAGGAGATGAGCAGTTCTTC
cdr3_aa: CASSYDRGGGDEQFF

v_call: TRBV5-1
clone_size: few
j_call: TRBJ1-5
d_call: NA
cdr3_nt: TGCGCCAGCAGCCCCGGCAGTGATAGCAATCAGCCCCAGCATTTT
cdr3_aa: CASSPGSDSNQPQHF

v_call: TRBV7-9
clone_size: many
j_call: TRBJ1-1
d_call: NA
cdr3_nt: TGTGCCAGCAGCTTCCAGGGAGCCACTGAAGCTTTCTTT
cdr3_aa: CASSFQGATEAFF

v_call: TRBV6-6
clone_size: few
j_call: TRBJ2-6
d_call: NA
cdr3_nt: TGTGCCAGCAGTTACCGCTCAGGCCTTGCTGGGGCCAACGTCCTGACTTTC
cdr3_aa: CASSYRSGLAGANVLTF

v_call: TRBV7-2
clone_size: few
j_call: TRBJ1-5
d_call: NA
cdr3_nt: TGTGCCAGCAGCTTAGACCTCCAGCCCCAGCATTTT
cdr3_aa: CASSLDLQPQHF

v_call: TRBV7-9
clone_size: NA
j_call: TRBJ2-7
d_call: TRBD2
cdr3_nt: TGTGCCAGCAGCCCCCGACTAGCGGGAGCCTCGAACGAGCAGTACTTC
cdr3_aa: CASSPRLAGASNEQYF

v_call: TRBV6-5
clone_size: many
j_call: TRBJ1-1
d_call: NA
cdr3_nt: TGTGCCAGCAGTTACATGGTGGGGACTGAAGCTTTCTTT
cdr3_aa: CASSYMVGTEAFF

v_call: TRBV29-1
clone_size: NA
j_call: TRBJ2-7
d_call: NA
cdr3_nt: TGCAGCGTTGTACTAGACTCCTACGAGCAGTACTTC
cdr3_aa: CSVVLDSYEQYF

v_call: TRBV18
clone_size: many
j_call: TRBJ1-6
d_call: TRBD1
cdr3_nt: TGTGCCAGCTCATCACCGGCGGGGACAGGGGGAAATTCACCCCTCCACTTT
cdr3_aa: CASSSPAGTGGNSPLHF

v_call: TRBV28
clone_size: few
j_call: TRBJ2-5
d_call: NA
cdr3_nt: TGTGCCAGCAGTTTGGAGCAGACCCAGTACTTC
cdr3_aa: CASSLEQTQYF

v_call: TRBV19
clone_size: NA
j_call: TRBJ2-7
d_call: NA
cdr3_nt: TGTGCCAGTAGTAACCCCTGGGGGAGCTCCTACGAGCAGTACTTC
cdr3_aa: CASSNPWGSSYEQYF

v_call: TRBV7-9
clone_size: many
j_call: TRBJ1-4
d_call: NA
cdr3_nt: TGTGCCAGCAGTTCGATTGACCGTGAGGGAGAAAAACTGTTTTTT
cdr3_aa: CASSSIDREGEKLFF

v_call: TRBV6-5
clone_size: many
j_call: TRBJ1-4
d_call: TRBD1
cdr3_nt: TGTGCCAGCAGTGCCGGACAGGGAAAAAAACTGTTTTTT
cdr3_aa: CASSAGQGKKLFF

v_call: TRBV7-3
clone_size: many
j_call: TRBJ2-1
d_call: TRBD1
cdr3_nt: TGTGCCAGCAGCTTTGACAGGGGGTCCTACAATGAGCAGTTCTTC
cdr3_aa: CASSFDRGSYNEQFF

v_call: TRBV10-3
clone_size: many
j_call: TRBJ1-1
d_call: NA
cdr3_nt: TGTGCCATCAGTGGGGCGAACACTGAAGCTTTCTTT
cdr3_aa: CAISGANTEAFF

v_call: TRBV29-1
clone_size: NA
j_call: TRBJ2-1
d_call: NA
cdr3_nt: TGCAGCGTTGTGGACAGTTCATGGGGGGAGCAGTTCTTC
cdr3_aa: CSVVDSSWGEQFF

v_call: TRBV28
clone_size: NA
j_call: TRBJ1-1
d_call: NA
cdr3_nt: TGTGCCAGCAGTTTTCCACCCGCGGCAGGTAACACTGAAGCTTTCTTT
cdr3_aa: CASSFPPAAGNTEAFF

v_call: TRBV6-2/TRBV6-3
clone_size: many
j_call: TRBJ2-1
d_call: TRBD2
cdr3_nt: TGTGCCAGCAGTTTGCCGGGACTAGCGAGTAATGAGCAGTTCTTC
cdr3_aa: CASSLPGLASNEQFF

v_call: TRBV30
clone_size: NA
j_call: TRBJ1-1
d_call: NA
cdr3_nt: TGTGCCTGGAGGAGGGTAGCTGAAGCTTTCTTT
cdr3_aa: CAWRRVAEAFF

v_call: TRBV28
clone_size: many
j_call: TRBJ2-7
d_call: NA
cdr3_nt: TGTGCCAGCAGTTTGGGGCAGCGGTACGAGCAGTACTTC
cdr3_aa: CASSLGQRYEQYF

v_call: TRBV20-1
clone_size: many
j_call: TRBJ2-7
d_call: NA
cdr3_nt: TGCAGTACTCAGGGGAGAAACGAGCAGTACTTC
cdr3_aa: CSTQGRNEQYF

v_call: TRBV7-2
clone_size: NA
j_call: TRBJ1-5
d_call: NA
cdr3_nt: TGTGCCAGCAGCTCCAACATCGGCGATCAGCCCCAGCATTTT
cdr3_aa: CASSSNIGDQPQHF

v_call: TRBV30
clone_size: few
j_call: TRBJ1-2
d_call: NA
cdr3_nt: TGTGCCTGGATGGGAGGTGAAGGCTACACCTTC
cdr3_aa: CAWMGGEGYTF

v_call: TRBV19
clone_size: many
j_call: TRBJ1-2
d_call: TRBD1
cdr3_nt: TGTGCCAGTAACTTATCGGGACAGGATGGCTACACCTTC
cdr3_aa: CASNLSGQDGYTF

v_call: TRBV7-9
clone_size: NA
j_call: TRBJ1-2
d_call: NA
cdr3_nt: TGTGCCAGCAGCTTTGGGGATTTCGGCTACACCTTC
cdr3_aa: CASSFGDFGYTF

v_call: TRBV28
clone_size: many
j_call: TRBJ2-1
d_call: NA
cdr3_nt: TGTGCCAGCAGTCGACAGATTGAGCAGTTCTTC
cdr3_aa: CASSRQIEQFF

v_call: TRBV11-2
clone_size: few
j_call: TRBJ2-5
d_call: NA
cdr3_nt: TGTGCCAGCAGCTCAGAGACCCAGTACTTC
cdr3_aa: CASSSETQYF

v_call: TRBV18
clone_size: many
j_call: TRBJ2-1
d_call: TRBD1
cdr3_nt: TGTGCCAGCTCACCTTGGACAGGGGGGGACAATGAGCAGTTCTTC
cdr3_aa: CASSPWTGGDNEQFF

v_call: TRBV20-1
clone_size: few
j_call: TRBJ1-2
d_call: NA
cdr3_nt: TGCAGTGCTCCGACCCGATCGGGCTCTATCTCCCGAAACTATGGCTACACCTTC
cdr3_aa: CSAPTRSGSISRNYGYTF

v_call: TRBV7-9
clone_size: many
j_call: TRBJ1-5
d_call: NA
cdr3_nt: TGTGCCAGCAGCTTAGGAGGGAGTAGCAATCAGCCCCAGCATTTT
cdr3_aa: CASSLGGSSNQPQHF

v_call: TRBV7-8
clone_size: NA
j_call: TRBJ2-7
d_call: TRBD1
cdr3_nt: TGTGCCAGCAGCCCCCGACAGGGGCAAACCTACGAGCAGTACTTC
cdr3_aa: CASSPRQGQTYEQYF